What follows describes a single TCR beta chain. TCRdb's copy holds only in-frame clones and misses some; the assay was immunoSEQ multiplex PCR. The data contain fewer than 150,000 clones, around 90% of them singletons. These data belong to a study of T cell responses to AZD1222 COVID-19 vaccine. Germline V gene data show CDR1 as LNHNV and CDR2 as YYDKDF (reference sequence). There are 16 residues in the CDR3. V trimming: 1 base; J trimming: 4 bases; junction bases outside the gene matches: 4. The sample was peripheral blood, taken 28 days after the second AZD1222 dose. This TCR derives from an adult who received the AZD1222 COVID-19 vaccine. The chain has TRBV15 and TRBJ2-1; 10 nucleotides align to TRBD1. Here the CDR3 DNA reads TGTGCCACCAGCAGAGTAAGGACAGGGGGTTACAATGAGCAGTTCTTC. The encoded protein is CATSRVRTGGYNEQFF.